These 25 T cell receptor beta chains share one sample of origin, sequenced in a study of CD8 T cells in Susac syndrome (dated by TCRdb to 2018 to 2020). The library was produced with the immunoSEQ multiplex PCR assay. RNA was extracted using the RNeasy kit, and roughly 0.5 to 1 ug of the RNA was reverse transcribed with random hexamers. TCRdb handled the public reads itself, with Q25 trimming in fastp and clone calling in MiXCR, and kept productive beta chains. Merged by CDR3 protein, the rows form single entries marked with the most common genes and DNA. This sample has approximately 100,000 distinct CDR3 sequences in its table, and about nine tenths of those were observed once. The ten largest clones represent less than 0.15% of the sample. Sequencing was done on a sample of CD4+ T cells from PBMCs. These receptors all come from a human donor in good health.

This chain joins TRBV30 and TRBJ2-1; 10 bases align to TRBD2. J was trimmed by 7 bases and V by 4 bases; bases with no gene match: 4. This CDR3 is 13 amino acids long. Germline-derived CDR1 and CDR2 are GTSNPN and SVGIG (reference sequence). The chain's CDR3 is CAWTSGSQNEQFF. CDR3 nucleotides: TGTGCCTGGACTAGCGGGAGTCAGAATGAGCAGTTCTTC. The full variable domain, rest sourced from reference TRBV30 and TRBJ2-1, is SQTIHQWPATLVQPVGSPLSLECTVEGTSNPNLYWYRQAAGRGLQLLFYSVGIGQISSEVPQNLSASRPQDRQFILSSKKLLLSDSGFYLCAWTSGSQNEQFFGPGTRLTVL.

V usage is TRBV9 and J usage is TRBJ2-2, with D possibly TRBD1 on 5 matching bases. Trimming took 0 bases from V and 4 from J, leaving 13 bases between them. The length of the CDR3 is 16 residues. CDR1 SGDLS and CDR2 YYNGEE come from the germline V gene. The CDR3, as DNA: TGTGCCAGCAGCGTAGGAAGACAGAGAATCACCGGGGAGCTGTTTTTT. It codes for CASSVGRQRITGELFF.

The V and J genes are TRBV27 and TRBJ1-5; D gene unclear. Trimming left V 3 bases short and J 8 bases short, with 11 bases between. Germline V gene sequence: CDR1 MNHEY, CDR2 SMNVEV (reference sequence). The CDR3 loop spans 13 amino acids. The CDR3 protein is CASSLAVGKPQHF. In DNA form, the CDR3 reads TGTGCCAGCAGTTTGGCGGTGGGAAAGCCCCAGCATTTT.

The chain is built from TRBV15 and TRBJ1-5; 9 nucleotides line up with TRBD1. V dropped 5 bases and J dropped 7; count of bases not matched to a gene: 9. Germline CDR1 reads LNHNV; CDR2 reads YYDKDF (reference sequence). This CDR3 has 15 amino acids. The CDR3 is CATSPRQGGRQPQHF. The DNA of the CDR3 is TGTGCCACCAGCCCTCGACAGGGGGGCCGGCAGCCCCAGCATTTT.

The chain employs TRBV10-3 and TRBJ1-4, with D possibly being TRBD1 (5 bases). CDR1 is ENHRY, CDR2 SYGVKD, per germline. Trimming removed 6 bases from V and 5 bases from J, with 16 bases in between. CDR3 length: 15 amino acids. DNA for the CDR3: TGTGCCATCAGCGAGACAGAGCCCGAGAATGAAAAACTGTTTTTT. It encodes CAISETEPENEKLFF.

Regarding this clonotype: The junction does not match germline at one end; this may be a read error. This chain uses TRBV14 with TRBJ1-4; D is possibly TRBD1 (5 bases). The CDR3 length is 17 residues. Germline loops: CDR1 SGHDN, CDR2 FVKESK. The CDR3 here is CASSLKWEGKINENLFF. CDR3 nucleotides: TGTGCCAGCAGCCTCAAGTGGGAGGGGAAGATTAATGAAAACCTGTTTTTT. The variable domain in full, completed from reference TRBV14 and TRBJ1-4, reads EAGVTQFPSHSVIEKGQTVTLRCDPISGHDNLYWYRRVMGKEIKFLLHFVKESKQDESGMPNNRFLAERTGGTYSTLKVQPAELEDSGVYFCASSLKWEGKINENLFFGSGTQLSVL.

This clonotype has only a few counts. The chain employs TRBV12-3 or TRBV12-4 and TRBJ2-7; 9 bases match TRBD1. Losses at the gene ends were 7 bases for V and 2 bases for J; bases not matched to a gene: 12. This CDR3 is 16 amino acids long. DNA for the CDR3: TGTGCCAGCACCTCTCTGGGGACAGGGAAGGCCTACGAGCAGTACTTC. It translates to CASTSLGTGKAYEQYF.

The chain carries TRBV12-3 or TRBV12-4 and TRBJ2-3, with a tentative D call TRBD1 (5 bases). The length of the CDR3 is 12 residues. The V end was cut by 7 bases, the J end by 4 bases, with 9 bases between. The CDR3 region has the DNA TGTGCCAGCAATTGGGGCCCAGATACGCAGTATTTT. Amino acid sequence: CASNWGPDTQYF.

The chain couples TRBV20-1 to TRBJ1-2; TRBD1 might be the D (5 bases). V lost 3 bases, J lost 3 bases, and 14 bases lay in between. The CDR3 runs 14 residues. Germline CDR1 DFQATT, CDR2 SNEGSKA (reference sequence). CDR3 DNA: TGCAGTGCTAGCCACCGGGGCGGTGACTATGGCTACACCTTC. Its protein is CSASHRGGDYGYTF.

The genes are TRBV4-3 and TRBJ1-1; a possible D gene is TRBD1 (6 bases). Germline CDR1 is LGHNA and CDR2 is YSLEER. The CDR3 extends over 15 amino acids. With 0 bases removed from V and 5 bases from J, the gap between germline ends came to 13 bases. The CDR3 DNA is TGCGCCAGCAGCCAAGATAGGGGGGCGAGAACTGAAGCTTTCTTT. Translated, it gives CASSQDRGARTEAFF.

V gene TRBV20-1 combines with J gene TRBJ1-2; the D is unclear. The CDR3 length is 14 residues. Trimming removed 7 bases at V and 7 bases at J, with 22 bases between. Germline CDR1 DFQATT, CDR2 SNEGSKA (reference sequence). CDR3 sequence reads: CSVSRPAGLGGYTF. The CDR3 region has the DNA TGCAGTGTGTCGCGACCAGCCGGACTCGGTGGCTACACCTTC.

The V gene is TRBV20-1, the J gene TRBJ2-1, with D uncertain. The ends were cut back, 4 bases at V and 4 bases at J, with 14 bases in the middle. The CDR3 has 14 amino acids. Germline CDR1 and CDR2: DFQATT and SNEGSKA (reference sequence). The CDR3 is CSAKADANYNEQFF. As DNA, the CDR3 is TGCAGTGCTAAGGCGGATGCAAATTACAATGAGCAGTTCTTC.

The CDR3 DNA is TGTGCCATCAATCAGGGGAGCTCCTACGAGCAGTACTTC. It translates to CAINQGSSYEQYF. This sequence joins TRBV10-3 and TRBJ2-7; weak D call: TRBD1 (6 bases). The CDR3 covers 13 residues. Germline V gene lookup returns CDR1 ENHRY and CDR2 SYGVKD. V gave up 7 bases and J gave up 0 bases, with 10 bases separating them.

The chain combines TRBV2 with TRBJ2-1, with 9 bases identical to TRBD2. Germline CDR1 is SNHLY and CDR2 is FYNNEI. The J segment lost 9 bases and the V segment lost 4 bases, leaving 13 bases of the junction unmatched. The CDR3 covers 16 residues. The CDR3 DNA is TGTGCCAGCAGTGTCCTAGCGGGGCTTGATACGGGTGAGCAGTTCTTC. It encodes CASSVLAGLDTGEQFF.

V usage is TRBV4-1 and J usage is TRBJ1-1; 7 positions match TRBD1. Trimming took 0 bases from V and 11 from J; bases not matched to a gene: 9. Germline V CDR1 and CDR2: MGHRA, YSYEKL. CDR3 length equals 14 residues. The CDR3 nucleotides read TGCGCCAGCAGCCAAGAGGCCGGGACAGCTCTCGCTTTCTTT. Translating gives CASSQEAGTALAFF.

The CDR3 loop reads CASRSYSGNRETQYF. The DNA of the CDR3 is TGTGCCAGCAGATCCTATAGCGGGAACAGGGAGACCCAGTACTTC. This chain connects TRBV3-1 to TRBJ2-5, with 8 positions matching TRBD2. The CDR3 consists of 15 residues. V was clipped by 6 bases and J by 5 bases; unmatched bases: 11. Germline-derived CDR1 and CDR2 are LGHDT and YNNKEL (reference sequence).

The chain employs TRBV19 and TRBJ2-2; D is uncertain. The CDR3 is made up of 15 amino acids. The V end was cut by 3 bases, the J end by 4 bases, with 12 bases between. CDR1 is LNHDA and CDR2 is SQIVND in the germline V gene (reference sequence). CDR3 DNA sequence: TGTGCCAGTAGTATCCTCCTCCAGTCCACCGGGGAGCTGTTTTTT. It encodes CASSILLQSTGELFF. Variable domain in full (rest from reference TRBV19 and TRBJ2-2): DGGITQSPKYLFRKEGQNVTLSCEQNLNHDAMYWYRQDPGQGLRLIYYSQIVNDFQKGDIAEGYSVSREKKESFPLTVTSAQKNPTAFYLCASSILLQSTGELFFGEGSRLTVL.

The CDR3 sequence is CASNSEGYYGYTF. The CDR3 region has the DNA TGTGCCAGCAACTCTGAGGGCTACTATGGCTACACCTTC. The V gene is TRBV6-2 or TRBV6-3, the J gene TRBJ1-2; D is unclear. Germline CDR1 and CDR2: MNHEY and SVGEGT. CDR3 length: 13 residues. Trimming cost V 7 bases and J 3 bases, with 12 bases left between them.

The chain joins TRBV20-1 to TRBJ1-1, with D unclear. With 4 bases removed from V and 0 bases from J, the gap between germline ends came to 21 bases. This CDR3 contains 17 residues. Germline loops: CDR1 DFQATT, CDR2 SNEGSKA (reference sequence). CDR3 DNA sequence: TGCAGTGCTAAGATCAAGCAGGCCCGGTTCATGAACACTGAAGCTTTCTTT. It codes for CSAKIKQARFMNTEAFF.

V and J are TRBV4-3 and TRBJ2-6; D call uncertain. CDR3 length: 16 amino acids. Trimming left V 2 bases short and J 2 bases short, with 10 bases between. Germline V gene sequence: CDR1 LGHNA, CDR2 YSLEER. CDR3 bases: TGCGCCAGCAGCCAACCGACCGGGCCTGGGGCCAACGTCCTGACTTTC. Encoded protein: CASSQPTGPGANVLTF.

The rearrangement joins TRBV4-3 to TRBJ1-2; the D gene is possibly TRBD1 (5 bases). V was shortened by 0 bases and J by 3 bases, with 14 bases between the two germline ends. Germline V gives CDR1 LGHNA, CDR2 YSLEER. This CDR3 is built from 16 residues. CDR3 in amino acids: CASSQDRARPHYGYTF. CDR3 coding DNA: TGCGCCAGCAGCCAAGACAGGGCGCGACCCCACTATGGCTACACCTTC.

The chain combines TRBV30 with TRBJ1-2; D not certain. The CDR3 spans 13 residues. V lost 0 bases and J 5 bases, leaving 10 bases between the germline ends. In germline, CDR1 is GTSNPN, CDR2 SVGIG (reference sequence). CDR3 DNA sequence: TGTGCCTGGAGTGTGAGCGGACGATATGGCTACACCTTC. Protein product: CAWSVSGRYGYTF.

The V call is TRBV3-1, the J call TRBJ2-6; the D is unclear. In germline, CDR1 is LGHDT, CDR2 YNNKEL (reference sequence). Deletions cut 1 base from V and 0 bases from J, with 4 bases between. CDR3 length equals 15 residues. The CDR3 sequence is CASSQVGSGANVLTF. For the CDR3, the DNA is TGTGCCAGCAGCCAAGTAGGCTCTGGGGCCAACGTCCTGACTTTC.

This rearrangement joins TRBV7-2 to TRBJ1-1; D ambiguous. CDR3 length: 11 residues. CDR1 and CDR2 from the germline V gene are SGHTA and FQGNSA. V was pared by 4 bases and J by 7 bases, with 7 bases between. The CDR3 region is CASSSDLEAFF. DNA of the CDR3: TGTGCCAGCAGCTCGGACCTTGAAGCTTTCTTT.

This chain joins TRBV12-5 and TRBJ1-5; a possible D gene is TRBD1 (6 bases). Germline CDR1 reads LGHNT; CDR2 reads FRNRAP. The CDR3 totals 18 residues. Trimming removed 0 bases at V and 0 bases at J, with 15 bases between. The CDR3 protein is CASGLVQGVTHSNQPQHF. For the CDR3, the DNA is TGTGCTAGTGGTTTGGTACAGGGAGTGACCCATAGCAATCAGCCCCAGCATTTT. Drawing the rest from reference TRBV12-5 and TRBJ1-5, the complete variable domain is DARVTQTPRHKVTEMGQEVTMRCQPILGHNTVFWYRQTMMQGLELLAYFRNRAPLDDSGMPKDRFSAEMPDATLATLKIQPSEPRDSAVYFCASGLVQGVTHSNQPQHFGDGTRLSIL.